These T cell receptor beta chains were read from a single sample in a study of blood T cell repertoires in COVID-19. Produced via immunoSEQ multiplex PCR; TCRdb's table is partial and in-frame only. The data contain roughly 41,000 clones, almost 90% of them singletons. Material: peripheral blood. The receptors derive from a man aged 55-75 years with active or convalescent COVID-19. CDR3s include the opening cysteine and the closing phenylalanine or tryptophan. D genes are given only for firm matches. Some rows have no size entry. The others give once, few or many, or a class for an expanded clone.

CDR3nt | CDR3aa | j_gene | v_gene | abundance | d_gene
TGCGCCAGCAGCTTGGATGAGGGATTGGGAAACACCATATATTTT | CASSLDEGLGNTIYF | TRBJ1-3 | TRBV5-1 | NA | NA
TGTGCCAGCAGCTTGGAGGGACAGGGAGGCCCAGATACGCAGTATTTT | CASSLEGQGGPDTQYF | TRBJ2-3 | TRBV5-8 | NA | TRBD1
TGTGCCAGCAGTTTATCTCGGGGGTATTCACCCCTCCACTTT | CASSLSRGYSPLHF | TRBJ1-6 | TRBV27 | once | NA
TGTGCCATCAGTGAGGGGCTAGCGTCGTACAATGAGCAGTTCTTC | CAISEGLASYNEQFF | TRBJ2-1 | TRBV10-3 | NA | NA
TGCGCCAGCAGCCAAGATCTTTCGGGAGGCTTTGGTGAAAAACTGTTTTTT | CASSQDLSGGFGEKLFF | TRBJ1-4 | TRBV4-3 | NA | NA
TGCGCCAGCAGCGTACCTAGCGGGAACAATGAGCAGTTCTTC | CASSVPSGNNEQFF | TRBJ2-1 | TRBV5-1 | NA | TRBD2
TGTGCCAGCAGTCTTCTCGCAGGGGTGGCTATCCACGAGCAGTACTTC | CASSLLAGVAIHEQYF | TRBJ2-7 | TRBV27 | NA | NA
TGTGCCACCACCAGGGGTAGCGGGCCTTACAATGAGCAGTTCTTC | CATTRGSGPYNEQFF | TRBJ2-1 | TRBV15 | NA | NA
TGCGCCAGCAGCTTGCCCAACACGGGGGAGACCCAGTACTTC | CASSLPNTGETQYF | TRBJ2-5 | TRBV5-1 | NA | NA
TGTGCCAGCTCAAGCAGGACGAACACCGGGGAGCTGTTTTTT | CASSSRTNTGELFF | TRBJ2-2 | TRBV18 | NA | NA
TGTGCCAGCAGTTTAGGTATCAAGGCCTCTAAGGGAGGTATTAATGAAAAACTGTTTTTT | CASSLGIKASKGGINEKLFF | TRBJ1-4 | TRBV28 | NA | NA
TGTGCCAGCACTAGACTAGCGGGAGTTACCGGGGAGCTGTTTTTT | CASTRLAGVTGELFF | TRBJ2-2 | TRBV27 | NA | TRBD2
TGTGCCAGCAGCCCACGTACCATTGGGAGCTCTGGGGCCAACGTCCTGACTTTC | CASSPRTIGSSGANVLTF | TRBJ2-6 | TRBV9 | once | NA
TGTGCCAGCAGCTTAGAGGGACTAGCGGTCGAGGAGCAGTTCTTC | CASSLEGLAVEEQFF | TRBJ2-1 | TRBV13 | NA | TRBD2
TGTGCCAGCAGTTACCCAGGGCCGAACACTGAAGCTTTCTTT | CASSYPGPNTEAFF | TRBJ1-1 | TRBV6-5 | once | NA
TGTGCCTGGAGTGTACTTGCAAGGGTGGAGGGCACTGAAGCTTTCTTT | CAWSVLARVEGTEAFF | TRBJ1-1 | TRBV30 | NA | NA
TGTGCCAGCAGCGCTCTAGCGGGAGGGTCGAGAGATACGCAGTATTTT | CASSALAGGSRDTQYF | TRBJ2-3 | TRBV9 | NA | TRBD2
TGTGCCAGCAGCCAAGGCGTCTCTGGGGCCAACGTCCTGACTTTC | CASSQGVSGANVLTF | TRBJ2-6 | TRBV3-1/TRBV3-2 | NA | NA
TGTGCCAGCATCCCGAACCGACAGGGTGAGGGCTACACCTTC | CASIPNRQGEGYTF | TRBJ1-2 | TRBV2 | NA | TRBD1
TGTGCCAGCACTCTGAGCGGGAATTCACCCCTCCACTTT | CASTLSGNSPLHF | TRBJ1-6 | TRBV28 | few | NA
TGTGCCAGCAGCCACGGAGGTGAGCAGTACTTC | CASSHGGEQYF | TRBJ2-7 | TRBV7-9 | few | NA
TGTGCCAGCATTGGGACTGACTCCGTCCAGTACTTC | CASIGTDSVQYF | TRBJ2-5 | TRBV28 | NA | NA
TGCGCCAGCAGCTTGGCCGGTAATCAGCCCCAGCATTTT | CASSLAGNQPQHF | TRBJ1-5 | TRBV5-1 | NA | NA
TGCGCCAGCAGACAAGGGACTAGCCCCTACCAAGAGACCCAGTACTTC | CASRQGTSPYQETQYF | TRBJ2-5 | TRBV5-1 | NA | TRBD2
TGTGCCAGTAGAACAGTCTTGAGCTCCTATAATTCACCCCTCCACTTT | CASRTVLSSYNSPLHF | TRBJ1-6 | TRBV19 | NA | NA
TGTGCCAGCAGCCAAGGATCCGGGACTAGCGGGAGGACAGGGGTTACAGCCAAAAACATTCAGTACTTC | CASSQGSGTSGRTGVTAKNIQYF | TRBJ2-4 | TRBV4-2 | NA | TRBD2
TGCGCCAGCAGTCAATCGGCTAGCGGGAGAGGTGGTGGAAGCACAGATACGCAGTATTTT | CASSQSASGRGGGSTDTQYF | TRBJ2-3 | TRBV23-1 | NA | TRBD2
TGTGCCTGGAGCCGGACAGGGGTGACTGAAGCTTTCTTT | CAWSRTGVTEAFF | TRBJ1-1 | TRBV30 | NA | TRBD1
TGCGCCAGCAGCCATAATAGCAATCAGCCCCAGCATTTT | CASSHNSNQPQHF | TRBJ1-5 | TRBV4-1 | few | NA
TGTGCCAGCCGACAGGGGCGCGATCAGCCCCAGCATTTT | CASRQGRDQPQHF | TRBJ1-5 | TRBV27 | few | TRBD1
TGTGCCAGCAGTGCCCGGGACAGTCCTAACAATCAGCCCCAGCATTTT | CASSARDSPNNQPQHF | TRBJ1-5 | TRBV6-1 | NA | TRBD1
TGTGCCACCAGTGACCCGGGACAGGGGTATGGCTACACCTTC | CATSDPGQGYGYTF | TRBJ1-2 | TRBV24-1 | NA | TRBD1
TGTGCCAGCAGCCAAGGGACGGAGGCTGCTGGAAACACCATATATTTT | CASSQGTEAAGNTIYF | TRBJ1-3 | TRBV4-2 | once | NA
TGCGCCAGCAGTGAGGAAGCGGGAGGGCCTGGGGAGCTGTTTTTT | CASSEEAGGPGELFF | TRBJ2-2 | TRBV10-1 | NA | TRBD2
TGTGCCAGCAGCCTCATAAAGCGGGGTCACTACGAGCAGTACTTC | CASSLIKRGHYEQYF | TRBJ2-7 | TRBV13 | NA | TRBD2
TGCGCCAGCAGCTTCAGAGACATGAACACTGAAGCTTTCTTT | CASSFRDMNTEAFF | TRBJ1-1 | TRBV5-1 | NA | NA
TGTGCCAGCAGTTCGAGGACCGGGGCTGAAGCTTTCTTT | CASSSRTGAEAFF | TRBJ1-1 | TRBV9 | NA | NA
TGTGCCAGCAGCTTAATGGCGGGGGGCACTGAAGCTTTCTTT | CASSLMAGGTEAFF | TRBJ1-1 | TRBV7-3 | NA | NA
TGTGCCAGTACCCCCGGGACTACCTACGAGCAGTACTTC | CASTPGTTYEQYF | TRBJ2-7 | TRBV19 | NA | TRBD2
TGTGCCAGCAGCAGGGGCACCGTAGGGCTTTTGCAGTTCTTC | CASSRGTVGLLQFF | TRBJ2-1 | TRBV7-2 | once | NA
TGTGCCAGCAGTTGGGTTAGCGGGAGGAGAGAGCAGTACTTC | CASSWVSGRREQYF | TRBJ2-7 | TRBV28 | NA | TRBD2
TGTGCCAACTCCACCGGGACACACAATGAAAAACTGTTTTTT | CANSTGTHNEKLFF | TRBJ1-4 | TRBV7-4 | NA | NA
TGTGCCAGTTCTCGGAAACAGGGGGTCTCCGGGGAGCTGTTTTTT | CASSRKQGVSGELFF | TRBJ2-2 | TRBV28 | NA | TRBD1
TGTGCCACCAGACCCTTGGGGGCTGGAACTGAAGCTTTCTTT | CATRPLGAGTEAFF | TRBJ1-1 | TRBV15 | once | NA
TGCGCCAGCAGCCAGCACTTCCCGCCCGGGACAGGGACTACTAACTATGGCTACACCTTC | CASSQHFPPGTGTTNYGYTF | TRBJ1-2 | TRBV4-1 | once | TRBD1
TGTGCCAGCAGTGCGGTTCGAAATGAAAAACTGTTTTTT | CASSAVRNEKLFF | TRBJ1-4 | TRBV28 | NA | NA
TGTGCCAGCAGCCAAGATAATAGGGGCACCGGGGAGCTGTTTTTT | CASSQDNRGTGELFF | TRBJ2-2 | TRBV3-1/TRBV3-2 | NA | NA
TGTGCCAGCACGCAGGGAGGGAATCTCTACTATGGCTACACCTTC | CASTQGGNLYYGYTF | TRBJ1-2 | TRBV28 | NA | NA
TGTGCCAGCAGCTTTTACAGGGAATCCTACGAGCAGTACTTC | CASSFYRESYEQYF | TRBJ2-7 | TRBV7-2 | NA | NA
TGTGCCAGCAGCTACGGGACTCTAGTAGTTGACGAGCAGTACTTC | CASSYGTLVVDEQYF | TRBJ2-7 | TRBV11-2 | once | NA
TGTGCCAGCAGTTTGTATCCGGGACAAATCTACGAGCAGTACTTC | CASSLYPGQIYEQYF | TRBJ2-7 | TRBV27 | NA | NA
TGTGCCAGCAGCTTCAGGGACAGGGGCGACGAGCAGTACTTC | CASSFRDRGDEQYF | TRBJ2-7 | TRBV13 | NA | TRBD1
TGTGCCAGCTCACCTTTCTCGGCGGGAGATAGAGATGAGCAGTTCTTC | CASSPFSAGDRDEQFF | TRBJ2-1 | TRBV18 | NA | TRBD2